This T cell receptor (beta chain) was found in a study of blood T cells in healthy people across ages. A sample-barcoded 5' primer and a J-beta primer mix were used in a second PCR of roughly 6 to 11 cycles. Tags on each cDNA molecule came from a template-switch adaptor with 12 random nucleotides. TCRdb processed the 5' RACE reads anew with MiXCR; each CDR3 protein has one entry. The sample comprises hundreds of thousands of distinct CDR3 sequences, about 48% of which are singletons, and roughly 13% rests with the top ten. Sequenced sample: blood. The receptor comes from a man aged 25 to 40 in good health.

In DNA, the CDR3 is TGTGCCAGCAGCTTAGCCGACGCGAACACTGAAGCTTTCTTT. It translates to CASSLADANTEAFF. The chain combines TRBV11-1 with TRBJ1-1, with D unclear. Trimming left V 0 bases short and J 1 base short, with 6 bases between. The germline CDR1 and CDR2 sequences are SGHAT and FQDESV (reference sequence). The CDR3 is 14 residues long. Full variable domain (remainder filled in from reference TRBV11-1 and TRBJ1-1): EAEVAQSPRYKITEKSQAVAFWCDPISGHATLYWYRQILGQGPELLVQFQDESVVDDSQLPKDRFSAERLKGVDSTLKIQPAELGDSAMYLCASSLADANTEAFFGQGTRLTVV.